This is a list of T cell receptor beta chains from one sample in a study of human T cells and chemical hapten exposure. MiXCR, applied by TCRdb to the RACE reads, yields one record per CDR3 protein. Of around 300,000 distinct CDR3 sequences listed, about 7% are singletons. The source was whole blood, collected in connection with sensitization to the hapten diphenylcyclopropenone (DPC). All receptors derive from a woman younger than 30 with alopecia areata. Some clones in this sample may be carry-over from other donors' samples. The CDR3 runs from the conserved cysteine through the conserved F or W. The D gene is left open where the match is weak. Clone size is shown for a subset of rows, as once, few, many or a class of expanded clone.

j_call: TRBJ1-2; v_call: TRBV4-1; clone_size: NA; d_call: NA; cdr3_aa: CASTKHRDESHGYTF; cdr3_nt: TGCGCCAGCACAAAGCACAGGGATGAGAGCCATGGCTACACCTTC
j_call: TRBJ2-3; v_call: TRBV10-3; clone_size: many; d_call: NA; cdr3_aa: CAIRPGLTDTQYF; cdr3_nt: TGTGCCATCAGGCCCGGACTGACAGATACGCAGTATTTT
j_call: TRBJ2-7; v_call: TRBV28; clone_size: many; d_call: NA; cdr3_aa: CASDDSSYEQYF; cdr3_nt: TGTGCCAGCGATGACAGCTCCTACGAGCAGTACTTC
j_call: TRBJ2-1; v_call: TRBV12-3/TRBV12-4; clone_size: few; d_call: NA; cdr3_aa: CASSFRNGDEQFF; cdr3_nt: TGTGCCAGCAGTTTCCGTAACGGGGATGAGCAGTTCTTC
j_call: TRBJ2-1; v_call: TRBV5-1; clone_size: NA; d_call: NA; cdr3_aa: CASSLDKIYEQFF; cdr3_nt: TGCGCCAGCAGCTTGGACAAGATCTATGAGCAGTTCTTC
j_call: TRBJ2-4; v_call: TRBV29-1; clone_size: many; d_call: NA; cdr3_aa: CSVEASRDIQYF; cdr3_nt: TGCAGCGTTGAAGCCTCAAGGGACATTCAGTACTTC
j_call: TRBJ1-4; v_call: TRBV14; clone_size: few; d_call: NA; cdr3_aa: CASSHIPEKLFF; cdr3_nt: TGTGCCAGCAGCCATATCCCTGAAAAACTGTTTTTT
j_call: TRBJ2-5; v_call: TRBV19; clone_size: few; d_call: NA; cdr3_aa: CASSIDPKETQYF; cdr3_nt: TGTGCCAGTAGTATAGATCCCAAAGAGACCCAGTACTTC
j_call: TRBJ1-1; v_call: TRBV29-1; clone_size: many; d_call: NA; cdr3_aa: CSGSWTTEAFF; cdr3_nt: TGCAGCGGTTCTTGGACGACTGAAGCTTTCTTT
j_call: TRBJ1-6; v_call: TRBV6-5; clone_size: NA; d_call: NA; cdr3_aa: CASRLALGGRNSPLHF; cdr3_nt: TGTGCCAGCAGGCTCGCCCTCGGGGGAAGAAATTCACCCCTCCACTTT
j_call: TRBJ2-2; v_call: TRBV6-2/TRBV6-3; clone_size: NA; d_call: NA; cdr3_aa: CASRQGYTGELFF; cdr3_nt: TGTGCCAGCAGACAGGGTTACACCGGGGAGCTGTTTTTT
j_call: TRBJ1-5; v_call: TRBV6-5; clone_size: NA; d_call: TRBD1; cdr3_aa: CASSYRDRSYRDLNQPQHF; cdr3_nt: TGTGCCAGCAGTTACCGGGACAGGAGCTATCGGGATCTCAATCAGCCCCAGCATTTT
j_call: TRBJ2-2; v_call: TRBV7-9; clone_size: many; d_call: NA; cdr3_aa: CASSLAPGVTGELFF; cdr3_nt: TGTGCCAGCAGCTTAGCTCCAGGGGTTACCGGGGAGCTGTTTTTT
j_call: TRBJ2-5; v_call: TRBV6-2/TRBV6-3; clone_size: NA; d_call: TRBD1; cdr3_aa: CASSIYGTAYQETQYF; cdr3_nt: TGTGCCAGCAGCATTTACGGGACAGCCTACCAAGAGACCCAGTACTTC
j_call: TRBJ2-4; v_call: TRBV14; clone_size: many; d_call: NA; cdr3_aa: CASSQAPDRNIQYF; cdr3_nt: TGTGCCAGCAGCCAAGCTCCGGACAGAAACATTCAGTACTTC
j_call: TRBJ2-1; v_call: TRBV6-5; clone_size: NA; d_call: NA; cdr3_aa: CASSYSIQGFYNEQFF; cdr3_nt: TGTGCCAGCAGTTACTCGATACAGGGATTCTACAATGAGCAGTTCTTC
j_call: TRBJ2-7; v_call: TRBV4-3; clone_size: NA; d_call: TRBD2; cdr3_aa: CASSQDRTSRDEQYF; cdr3_nt: TGCGCCAGCAGCCAAGATCGGACTAGTAGGGACGAGCAGTACTTC
j_call: TRBJ2-7; v_call: TRBV28; clone_size: few; d_call: NA; cdr3_aa: CASSLVYRYEQYF; cdr3_nt: TGTGCCAGCAGCCTTGTGTATCGGTACGAGCAGTACTTC
j_call: TRBJ1-5; v_call: TRBV6-2/TRBV6-3; clone_size: NA; d_call: NA; cdr3_aa: CASRFVSGPQPQHF; cdr3_nt: TGTGCCAGCAGGTTTGTGTCGGGGCCTCAGCCCCAGCATTTT
j_call: TRBJ2-5; v_call: TRBV20-1; clone_size: NA; d_call: TRBD2; cdr3_aa: CSARGTSGDPQETQYF; cdr3_nt: TGCAGTGCTAGAGGGACTAGCGGGGACCCTCAAGAGACCCAGTACTTC
j_call: TRBJ2-2; v_call: TRBV2; clone_size: many; d_call: NA; cdr3_aa: CASSPGLNTGELFF; cdr3_nt: TGTGCCAGCAGTCCGGGACTTAACACCGGGGAGCTGTTTTTT
j_call: TRBJ2-2; v_call: TRBV4-3; clone_size: few; d_call: TRBD1; cdr3_aa: CASSQDGGDRATGELFF; cdr3_nt: TGCGCCAGCAGCCAAGATGGGGGAGACAGGGCCACCGGGGAGCTGTTTTTT
j_call: TRBJ2-7; v_call: TRBV20-1; clone_size: NA; d_call: NA; cdr3_aa: CSANREGRDEQYF; cdr3_nt: TGCAGTGCGAACAGGGAGGGTCGAGACGAGCAGTACTTC
j_call: TRBJ2-1; v_call: TRBV6-2/TRBV6-3; clone_size: once; d_call: NA; cdr3_aa: CASSYPIVAGVGNEQIF; cdr3_nt: TGTGCCAGCAGTTACCCGATAGTAGCAGGGGTGGGCAATGAGCAGATCTTC
j_call: TRBJ2-1; v_call: TRBV10-3; clone_size: many; d_call: NA; cdr3_aa: CAISESLSNEQFF; cdr3_nt: TGTGCCATCAGTGAGTCCCTGAGCAATGAGCAGTTCTTC
j_call: TRBJ2-5; v_call: TRBV20-1; clone_size: few; d_call: NA; cdr3_aa: CSASQQDQETQYF; cdr3_nt: TGCAGTGCTTCTCAACAGGACCAAGAGACCCAGTACTTC
j_call: TRBJ2-5; v_call: TRBV5-6; clone_size: NA; d_call: NA; cdr3_aa: CASSSDTSTQYF; cdr3_nt: TGTGCCAGCAGCTCGGACACTTCGACCCAGTACTTC
j_call: TRBJ2-3; v_call: TRBV6-6; clone_size: NA; d_call: TRBD2; cdr3_aa: CASSYLLAGLTDTQYF; cdr3_nt: TGTGCCAGCAGTTACCTACTAGCGGGGCTCACAGATACGCAGTATTTT
j_call: TRBJ1-2; v_call: TRBV4-3; clone_size: NA; d_call: NA; cdr3_aa: CASSIERANYGYTF; cdr3_nt: TGCGCCAGCAGCATAGAGCGAGCGAACTATGGCTACACCTTC
j_call: TRBJ2-5; v_call: TRBV6-2/TRBV6-3; clone_size: few; d_call: NA; cdr3_aa: CASSLAQERGATQYF; cdr3_nt: TGTGCCAGCAGTCTCGCCCAAGAGAGGGGTGCGACCCAGTACTTC
j_call: TRBJ2-7; v_call: TRBV7-9; clone_size: NA; d_call: NA; cdr3_aa: CASSLGGLDYEQYF; cdr3_nt: TGTGCCAGCAGCTTGGGGGGTCTAGATTACGAGCAGTACTTC
j_call: TRBJ1-1; v_call: TRBV12-3/TRBV12-4; clone_size: NA; d_call: TRBD1; cdr3_aa: CASSPTGGAFF; cdr3_nt: TGTGCCAGCAGTCCCACAGGGGGAGCTTTCTTT
j_call: TRBJ1-4; v_call: TRBV5-1; clone_size: few; d_call: NA; cdr3_aa: CASSLSGPEEKLFF; cdr3_nt: TGCGCCAGCAGCTTGTCGGGACCTGAGGAAAAACTGTTTTTT
j_call: TRBJ1-4; v_call: TRBV5-1; clone_size: NA; d_call: TRBD1; cdr3_aa: CASTQGGQGRSEKLFF; cdr3_nt: TGCGCCAGCACCCAGGGAGGACAGGGAAGGAGTGAAAAACTGTTTTTT
j_call: TRBJ1-2; v_call: TRBV28; clone_size: few; d_call: NA; cdr3_aa: CASSLSWGQGYGYTF; cdr3_nt: TGTGCCAGCAGTTTAAGTTGGGGGCAGGGCTATGGCTACACCTTC
j_call: TRBJ1-5; v_call: TRBV5-1; clone_size: few; d_call: NA; cdr3_aa: CASSLEGTLGNQPQHF; cdr3_nt: TGCGCCAGCAGCTTGGAAGGAACCTTGGGCAATCAGCCCCAGCATTTT
j_call: TRBJ2-7; v_call: TRBV9; clone_size: many; d_call: NA; cdr3_aa: CASSVWGLSDEQYF; cdr3_nt: TGTGCCAGCAGCGTATGGGGACTCAGCGACGAGCAGTACTTC
j_call: TRBJ2-3; v_call: TRBV4-3; clone_size: many; d_call: NA; cdr3_aa: CASSQDMASFTDTQYF; cdr3_nt: TGCGCCAGCAGCCAAGATATGGCAAGCTTCACAGATACGCAGTATTTT
j_call: TRBJ2-7; v_call: TRBV20-1; clone_size: many; d_call: TRBD1; cdr3_aa: CSATDRGASYEQYF; cdr3_nt: TGCAGTGCGACTGACAGGGGGGCCTCCTACGAGCAGTACTTC
j_call: TRBJ2-3; v_call: TRBV9; clone_size: few; d_call: NA; cdr3_aa: CASSVGLADTQYF; cdr3_nt: TGTGCCAGCAGCGTAGGGCTAGCAGATACGCAGTATTTT
j_call: TRBJ1-5; v_call: TRBV4-1; clone_size: NA; d_call: TRBD1; cdr3_aa: CASSLGILGQGRQPQHF; cdr3_nt: TGCGCCAGCAGCCTTGGAATTCTCGGACAGGGTCGACAGCCCCAGCATTTT
j_call: TRBJ1-5; v_call: TRBV20-1; clone_size: few; d_call: TRBD1; cdr3_aa: CSASPDRNQPQHF; cdr3_nt: TGCAGTGCTAGCCCGGACAGGAATCAGCCCCAGCATTTT
j_call: TRBJ2-3; v_call: TRBV10-3; clone_size: few; d_call: TRBD2; cdr3_aa: CAISETTSGATDTQYF; cdr3_nt: TGTGCCATCAGTGAGACCACTAGCGGGGCCACAGATACGCAGTATTTT